This TCR beta chain was recorded in a study of shared clonotypes between healthy human individuals. CDR3 length: 13 residues. Germline values: CDR1 SEHNR, CDR2 FQNEAQ (reference sequence). Trimming removed 4 bases from V and 6 bases from J, with 10 bases in between. Using immunoSEQ multiplex PCR, the repertoire was profiled, and TCRdb retains in-frame clones only, with some absent. Of roughly 480,000 clones detected, around 80% appear once; the ten largest clones hold 9.5% to 15%. The chain is built from TRBV7-9 and TRBJ1-5; D remains unclear. This TCR was sampled from a woman aged 35 to 49 in good health. Some clones in this sample may be carry-over from other donors' samples. The sequenced sample consisted of PBMCs. CDR3 sequence: CASSSTRGQPQHF. The CDR3 bases are TGTGCCAGCAGCTCGACTAGAGGTCAGCCCCAGCATTTT.